Each of the 12 T cell receptor beta chains below was sequenced from the same sample in a study of T cells after yellow fever vaccination. Each CDR3 protein is one row after TCRdb ran MiXCR on the 5' RACE reads. The table shows hundreds of thousands of distinct CDR3 sequences, with roughly a sixth occurring only once. The specimen comprised PBMCs, sampled around 5 days after the first yellow fever vaccination. Receptors were obtained from a man between 18 and 35 years old who received the YFV17D yellow fever vaccine.

This chain links TRBV6-5 with TRBJ1-2; D is undetermined. V gave up 4 bases and J gave up 8 bases, with 17 bases separating them. This CDR3 has 14 amino acids. CDR1 and CDR2 from the germline V gene are MNHEY and SVGAGI. The CDR3 region is CASSFGRSGIGYTF. The CDR3 region has the DNA TGTGCCAGCAGTTTCGGACGGTCTGGAATCGGCTACACCTTC.

This clonotype appeared a few times. The chain uses TRBV5-6 and TRBJ2-5; D not certain. Germline lookup yields CDR1 SGHDT and CDR2 YYEEEE. V was pared by 4 bases and J by 5 bases, with 18 bases between. The CDR3 is 15 amino acids. This CDR3 is CASSLPATSLETQYF. CDR3 DNA sequence: TGTGCCAGCAGCCTCCCGGCTACATCCTTGGAGACCCAGTACTTC.

The V and J genes are TRBV10-3 and TRBJ1-6, with TRBD1 as a possible D gene (5 bases). The CDR3 consists of 17 residues. V was trimmed by 0 bases and J by 6 bases, leaving 15 bases between them. Looked up from germline, CDR1 is ENHRY and CDR2 is SYGVKD. CDR3 DNA: TGTGCCATCAGTGAGTCTGGCGGCCTTAGGGGTAATTCACCCCTCCACTTT. Protein sequence: CAISESGGLRGNSPLHF.

In its sample, this clonotype was seen a few times. The rearrangement links TRBV6-1 to TRBJ2-1, with 13 bases identical to TRBD2. This CDR3 spans 16 amino acids. Germline V CDR1 and CDR2: MNHNS, SASEGT. The J segment lost 8 bases and the V segment lost 6 bases, leaving 10 bases of the junction unmatched. For the CDR3, the DNA is TGTGCCAGCAGCATGTCCGGGACTAGCGGGGAGTATGAGCAGTTCTTC. It specifies CASSMSGTSGEYEQFF.

The chain has TRBV10-3 and TRBJ2-7, with D possibly being TRBD2 (6 bases). The CDR3 contains 15 residues. The germline V gene has CDR1 ENHRY and CDR2 SYGVKD. V was trimmed by 6 bases and J by 3 bases, leaving 18 bases between them. CDR3 nucleotide sequence: TGTGCCATCAGCGGGGGTAGTGACAGCGACTACGAGCAGTACTTC. Its translation is CAISGGSDSDYEQYF.

In its sample, this clonotype was seen a few times. V and J are TRBV5-1 and TRBJ2-3, with TRBD1 matching 9 bases. Germline CDR1 and CDR2: SGHRS and YFSETQ. There are 14 residues in the CDR3. V lost 4 bases to trimming and J lost 6 bases; unmatched junction nucleotides: 6. The CDR3 spells CASSEGQGSDTQYF. CDR3 nucleotide sequence: TGCGCCAGCAGCGAAGGACAGGGGTCTGATACGCAGTATTTT.

This clonotype appeared many times. This chain uses TRBV3-1 with TRBJ2-2; 14 positions agree with TRBD2. This CDR3 has 16 amino acids. V was pared by 5 bases and J by 6 bases, with 5 bases of the junction left unmatched. CDR1 and CDR2 from the germline V gene are LGHDT and YNNKEL (reference sequence). The CDR3 sequence is CASSFLTSGGAGELFF. The CDR3 bases are TGTGCCAGCAGCTTCTTGACTAGCGGGGGGGCCGGGGAGCTGTTTTTT.

In this sample, this clonotype turned up many times. The chain carries TRBV12-3 or TRBV12-4 and TRBJ2-2; no definite D call. This CDR3 is 13 amino acids long. The ends were cut back, 7 bases at V and 2 bases at J, with 8 bases in the middle. The CDR3 protein is CASTWGNTGELFF. The CDR3 DNA is TGTGCCAGCACCTGGGGTAACACCGGGGAGCTGTTTTTT.

The V and J genes are TRBV7-9 and TRBJ1-3; D uncertain. CDR1 SEHNR and CDR2 FQNEAQ come from the germline V gene (reference sequence). V was shortened by 0 bases and J by 4 bases, with 13 bases between the two germline ends. The CDR3 sequence is 16 residues long. The CDR3 is CASSLALSGTGNTIYF. CDR3 nucleotide sequence: TGTGCCAGCAGCTTAGCGCTAAGTGGAACCGGAAACACCATATATTTT. Supplemented by reference TRBV7-9 and TRBJ1-3, the full variable domain reads DTGVSQNPRHKITKRGQNVTFRCDPISEHNRLYWYRQTLGQGPEFLTYFQNEAQLEKSRLLSDRFSAERPKGSFSTLEIQRTEQGDSAMYLCASSLALSGTGNTIYFGEGSWLTVV.

This sequence joins TRBV6-5 and TRBJ1-2; D uncertain. The V gene lost 1 base and the J gene lost 3 bases, with 9 bases spanning the gap. CDR3 length: 14 residues. Germline CDR1 is MNHEY and CDR2 is SVGAGI. The CDR3 region is CASSYLTADYGYTF. Here the CDR3 DNA reads TGTGCCAGCAGTTACTTGACGGCAGACTATGGCTACACCTTC.

This clonotype was seen a handful of times. The chain combines TRBV12-3 or TRBV12-4 with TRBJ2-5; D gene unclear. The length of the CDR3 is 13 residues. Trimming pared 5 bases from V and 3 bases from J, leaving 10 bases between. The CDR3, as DNA: TGTGCCAGCAGTACAGCTGGAGAAGAGACCCAGTACTTC. This sequence encodes CASSTAGEETQYF.

In its sample, this clonotype was seen a few times. The V call is TRBV7-9, the J call TRBJ1-5; possibly TRBD1 for D (6 bases). The CDR3 covers 14 residues. The V gene's germline CDR1 is SEHNR and CDR2 FQNEAQ (reference sequence). Trimming removed 7 bases from V and 2 bases from J, with 12 bases in between. The CDR3 loop is CASTPSGGNQPQHF. The CDR3 coding sequence is TGTGCCAGCACTCCATCAGGGGGCAATCAGCCCCAGCATTTT.